This passage covers 13 T cell receptor beta chains from one sample sequenced in a study of shared clonotypes between healthy human individuals. Clones were read by immunoSEQ multiplex PCR, and TCRdb kept only the in-frame ones, dropping some. This table has about 1 million clones, approximately 76% appearing once. The sequencing input was memory CD4+ T cells sorted from blood. The subset here: CD45RA-negative fraction. Every receptor here comes from a man aged 18 to 35 in good health.

The chain has TRBV18 and TRBJ1-3; 7 positions agree with TRBD1. CDR1 is KGHSH, CDR2 LQKENI, per germline. This CDR3 has 16 amino acids. With 3 bases clipped from V and 1 base from J, the junction kept 6 bases outside the gene matches. The CDR3 protein is CASSPAVTGSGNTIYF. In nucleotides, the CDR3 is TGTGCCAGCTCACCCGCCGTGACAGGGTCTGGAAACACCATATATTTT.

This clone was seen only once. This chain links TRBV9 with TRBJ2-2; 8 positions match TRBD1. V gave up 1 base and J gave up 4 bases; unmatched junction bases: 6. CDR3 length: 16 residues. Per germline, CDR1 SGDLS and CDR2 YYNGEE. This chain's CDR3 is CASSVRQGQATGELFF. The CDR3 region has the DNA TGTGCCAGCAGCGTAAGACAGGGGCAAGCCACCGGGGAGCTGTTTTTT.

The rearrangement links TRBV30 to TRBJ2-7; 10 nucleotides line up with TRBD1. CDR3 length: 14 amino acids. Trimming removed 3 bases from V and 3 bases from J; junction bases left unmatched: 5. Germline assignment: CDR1 GTSNPN and CDR2 SVGIG (reference sequence). The DNA of the CDR3 is TGTGCCTGGAGAAGGACAGGGGGAAACTACGAGCAGTACTTC. It specifies CAWRRTGGNYEQYF.

V gene TRBV13 combines with J gene TRBJ2-3; TRBD2 matches 7 bases. CDR3 size: 16 residues. Germline V gene sequence: CDR1 PRHDT, CDR2 FYEKMQ (reference sequence). V lost 0 bases, J lost 2 bases, and 5 bases stayed unmatched. The CDR3 sequence is CASSLGGGTLTDTQYF. CDR3 sequence (DNA): TGTGCCAGCAGCTTAGGCGGGGGGACGCTCACAGATACGCAGTATTTT.

This clone turned up a few times. The V and J genes are TRBV6-6 and TRBJ1-1; possible D gene TRBD1, 5 bases. The CDR3 totals 16 residues. V gave up 0 bases and J gave up 4 bases, with 15 bases separating them. CDR1 MNHNY and CDR2 SVGAGI come from the germline V gene (reference sequence). The CDR3, as DNA: TGTGCCAGCAGTTACTCCCAGGCAGGGTCAAGCACTGAAGCTTTCTTT. Amino acid sequence: CASSYSQAGSSTEAFF.

V and J are TRBV2 and TRBJ2-7; D call uncertain. From germline, CDR1 is SNHLY and CDR2 FYNNEI. CDR3 size: 14 residues. The germline V and J ends were trimmed by 7 bases and 3 bases, with 16 bases remaining between them. CDR3 amino acids: CASTRTSTSYEQYF. The CDR3 DNA reads TGTGCCAGCACCCGAACGTCGACCAGCTACGAGCAGTACTTC. Filled out from reference TRBV2 and TRBJ2-7, the complete variable domain reads EPEVTQTPSHQVTQMGQEVILRCVPISNHLYFYWYRQILGQKVEFLVSFYNNEISEKSEIFDDQFSVERPDGSNFTLKIRSTKLEDSAMYFCASTRTSTSYEQYFGPGTRLTVT.

This chain connects TRBV7-2 to TRBJ1-3, with 7 bases matching TRBD1. The trim removed 5 bases at V and 0 bases at J, leaving 4 bases unmatched. This CDR3 is built from 15 residues. From germline, CDR1 is SGHTA and CDR2 FQGNSA. CDR3 sequence: CASSRGQSSGNTIYF. The DNA of the CDR3 is TGTGCCAGCAGCCGGGGACAGTCCTCTGGAAACACCATATATTTT.

Many counts were recorded for this clone. Other DNA sequences in the sample encode the same CDR3. The CDR3 DNA reads as TGCGCCAGCAGCCAAGAAGGCAGGACAAACACCGGGGAGCTGTTTTTT. Encoded protein: CASSQEGRTNTGELFF. The chain carries TRBV4-1 and TRBJ2-2; D perhaps matches TRBD1 (5 bases). Germline V gene data show CDR1 as MGHRA and CDR2 as YSYEKL. The CDR3 loop spans 16 amino acids. V lost 0 bases and J 2 bases, leaving 10 bases between the germline ends.

The genes are TRBV18 and TRBJ2-7; 10 nucleotides line up with TRBD1. Germline values: CDR1 KGHSH, CDR2 LQKENI. V lost 6 bases, J lost 5 bases, and 10 bases stayed unmatched. The CDR3 consists of 15 residues. This chain's CDR3 is CASSWNRGTGDEQYF. CDR3 sequence (DNA): TGTGCCAGCTCTTGGAATAGGGGGACAGGGGACGAGCAGTACTTC.

The chain links TRBV6-6 to TRBJ2-7; D unresolved. The germline V gene encodes CDR1 MNHNY and CDR2 SVGAGI (reference sequence). V was clipped by 0 bases and J by 6 bases, with 12 bases between them. This CDR3 has 14 amino acids. The CDR3 DNA reads TGTGCCAGCAGTTACTCGGTTTTGGGTGGCGAGCAGTACTTC. Protein sequence: CASSYSVLGGEQYF.

Details on this clone: Other DNA variants within this sample encode the same CDR3. V usage is TRBV27 and J usage is TRBJ2-6; no clear D. The CDR3 totals 13 residues. Germline lookup yields CDR1 MNHEY and CDR2 SMNVEV (reference sequence). Trimming pared 0 bases from V and 3 bases from J, leaving 0 bases between. CDR3 protein: CASSLSGANVLTF. The CDR3 DNA reads TGTGCCAGCAGTTTATCTGGGGCCAACGTCCTGACTTTC.

The rearrangement joins TRBV30 to TRBJ1-5; D ambiguous. The CDR3 has 13 amino acids. V gave up 1 base and J gave up 7 bases, with 11 bases separating them. The germline gives CDR1 GTSNPN, CDR2 SVGIG (reference sequence). In DNA, the CDR3 is TGTGCCTGGAGTGACCCGGGAATCCAGCCCCAGCATTTT. Translating gives CAWSDPGIQPQHF.

The chain is built from TRBV6-6 and TRBJ2-1, with D perhaps matching TRBD1 (5 bases). The length of the CDR3 is 12 residues. Germline assignment: CDR1 MNHNY and CDR2 SVGAGI (reference sequence). The V gene lost 0 bases and the J gene lost 15 bases, with 12 bases spanning the gap. CDR3 residues: CASSYSSGPTFF. The CDR3 DNA reads TGTGCCAGCAGTTACTCGTCAGGGCCAACGTTCTTC.